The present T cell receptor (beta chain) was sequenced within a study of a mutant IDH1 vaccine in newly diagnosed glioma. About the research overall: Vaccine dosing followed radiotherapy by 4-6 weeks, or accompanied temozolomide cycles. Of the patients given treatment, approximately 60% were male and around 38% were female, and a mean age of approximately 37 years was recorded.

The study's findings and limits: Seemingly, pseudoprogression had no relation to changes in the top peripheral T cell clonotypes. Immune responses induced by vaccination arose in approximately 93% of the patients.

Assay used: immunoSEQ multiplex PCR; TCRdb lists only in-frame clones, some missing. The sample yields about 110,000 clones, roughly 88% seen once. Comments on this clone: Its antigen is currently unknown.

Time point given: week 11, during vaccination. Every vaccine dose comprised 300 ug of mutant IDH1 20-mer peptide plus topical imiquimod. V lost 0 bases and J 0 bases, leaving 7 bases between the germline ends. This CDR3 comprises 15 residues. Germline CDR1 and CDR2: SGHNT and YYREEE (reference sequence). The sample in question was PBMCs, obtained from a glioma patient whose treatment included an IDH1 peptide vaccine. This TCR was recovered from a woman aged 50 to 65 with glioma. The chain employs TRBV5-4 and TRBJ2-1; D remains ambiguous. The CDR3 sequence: CASSLDQSSYNEQFF. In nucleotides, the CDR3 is TGTGCCAGCAGCTTGGACCAAAGCTCCTACAATGAGCAGTTCTTC.